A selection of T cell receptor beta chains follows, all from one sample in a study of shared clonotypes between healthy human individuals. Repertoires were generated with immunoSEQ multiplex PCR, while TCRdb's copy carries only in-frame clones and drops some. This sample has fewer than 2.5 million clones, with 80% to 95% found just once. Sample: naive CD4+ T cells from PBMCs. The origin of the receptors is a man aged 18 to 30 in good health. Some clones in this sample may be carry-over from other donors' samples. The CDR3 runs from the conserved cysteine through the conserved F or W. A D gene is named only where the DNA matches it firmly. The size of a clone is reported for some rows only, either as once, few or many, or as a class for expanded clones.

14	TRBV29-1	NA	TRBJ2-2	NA	CSVRTVFLTGELFF	TGCAGCGTACGGACAGTCTTTCTCACCGGGGAGCTGTTTTTT
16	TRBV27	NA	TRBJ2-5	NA	CASRGVRGVVQETQYF	TGTGCCAGCAGGGGCGTAAGGGGAGTGGTCCAAGAGACCCAGTACTTC
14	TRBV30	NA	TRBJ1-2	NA	CAWSVSTNNYGYTF	TGTGCCTGGAGTGTGTCGACCAATAACTATGGCTACACCTTC
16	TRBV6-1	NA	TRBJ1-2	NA	CASSEYSTLANYGYTF	TGTGCCAGCAGTGAATATAGCACGCTCGCTAACTATGGCTACACCTTC
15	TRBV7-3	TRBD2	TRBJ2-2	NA	CASSLGTSGAGELFF	TGTGCCAGCAGCTTGGGGACTAGCGGCGCCGGGGAGCTGTTTTTT
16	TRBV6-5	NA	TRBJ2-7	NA	CASSYSKMAGNYEQYF	TGTGCCAGCAGTTACTCTAAAATGGCGGGGAACTACGAGCAGTACTTC
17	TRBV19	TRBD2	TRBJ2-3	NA	CASQPPGLAGGWDTQYF	TGTGCCAGTCAACCGCCGGGACTAGCGGGAGGGTGGGATACGCAGTATTTT
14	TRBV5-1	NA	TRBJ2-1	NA	CASSPSQGYNEQFF	TGCGCCAGCAGCCCCTCGCAGGGTTACAATGAGCAGTTCTTC
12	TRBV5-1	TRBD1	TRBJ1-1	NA	CASSSTGAGAFF	TGCGCCAGCAGCTCCACAGGGGCCGGAGCTTTCTTT
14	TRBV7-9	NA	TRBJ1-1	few	CASRGRPMNTEAFF	TGTGCCAGCAGAGGGAGGCCCATGAACACTGAAGCTTTCTTT
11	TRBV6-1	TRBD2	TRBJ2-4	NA	CASSVGGVQYF	TGTGCCAGCAGTGTGGGAGGGGTTCAGTACTTC
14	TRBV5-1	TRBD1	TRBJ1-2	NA	CASSLRDRYSGYTF	TGCGCCAGCAGCTTGCGGGACAGGTACTCTGGCTACACCTTC
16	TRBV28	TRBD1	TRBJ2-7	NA	CASSLPTTGGIYEQYF	TGTGCCAGCAGTCTCCCGACGACAGGGGGAATCTACGAGCAGTACTTC
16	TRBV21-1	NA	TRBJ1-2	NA	CASSKEGGRVGYGYTF	TGTGCCAGCAGCAAAGAAGGGGGCAGGGTTGGATATGGCTACACCTTC
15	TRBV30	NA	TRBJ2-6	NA	CAWSEKVAGANVLTF	TGTGCCTGGAGTGAGAAGGTGGCTGGGGCCAACGTCCTGACTTTC
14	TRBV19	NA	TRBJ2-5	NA	CASSIVSGEETQYF	TGTGCCAGTAGTATTGTGTCAGGGGAAGAGACCCAGTACTTC
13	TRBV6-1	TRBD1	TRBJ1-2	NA	CASRGGQNYGYTF	TGTGCCAGCAGGGGGGGACAGAACTATGGCTACACCTTC
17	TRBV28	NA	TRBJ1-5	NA	CASTISGLRYSNQPQHF	TGTGCCAGCACCATTTCGGGTCTACGCTATAGCAATCAGCCCCAGCATTTT
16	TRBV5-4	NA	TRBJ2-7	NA	CASSHSGTRSSYEQYF	TGTGCCAGCAGTCATTCCGGGACGCGGAGCTCCTACGAGCAGTACTTC
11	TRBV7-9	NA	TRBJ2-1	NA	CASSPYNEQFF	TGTGCCAGCAGCCCCTACAATGAGCAGTTCTTC
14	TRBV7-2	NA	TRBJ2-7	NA	CASARRVSSYEQYF	TGTGCCAGCGCTAGGAGGGTAAGCTCCTACGAGCAGTACTTC
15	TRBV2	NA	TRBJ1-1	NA	CASSGAGGMNTEAFF	TGTGCCAGCAGTGGTGCGGGAGGAATGAACACTGAAGCTTTCTTT
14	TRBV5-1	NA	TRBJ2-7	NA	CASSGVGGPYEQYF	TGCGCCAGCAGTGGGGTAGGGGGACCCTACGAGCAGTACTTC
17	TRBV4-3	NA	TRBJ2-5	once	CASSQAVGGGYQETQYF	TGCGCCAGCAGCCAAGCTGTTGGAGGAGGATACCAAGAGACCCAGTACTTC
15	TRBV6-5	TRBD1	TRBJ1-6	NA	CASSLEAGGNSPLHF	TGTGCCAGCAGTTTGGAGGCAGGGGGGAATTCACCCCTCCACTTT
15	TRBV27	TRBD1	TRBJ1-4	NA	CASRTGQGSGEKLFF	TGTGCCAGCCGAACTGGACAGGGTTCAGGTGAAAAACTGTTTTTT
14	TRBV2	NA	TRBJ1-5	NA	CASGRQVGDQPQHF	TGTGCCAGCGGCCGACAGGTCGGGGATCAGCCCCAGCATTTT
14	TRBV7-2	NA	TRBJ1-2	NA	CASSARSVIYGYTF	TGTGCCAGCAGCGCGAGGAGTGTCATCTATGGCTACACCTTC
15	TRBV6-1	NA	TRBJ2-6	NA	CASSEIFSGANVLTF	TGTGCCAGCAGTGAAATTTTCTCTGGGGCCAACGTCCTGACTTTC
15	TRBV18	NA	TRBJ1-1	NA	CASSFATGMNTEAFF	TGTGCCAGCTCATTCGCGACAGGAATGAACACTGAAGCTTTCTTT
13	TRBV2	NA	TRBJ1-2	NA	CASSVGTLTGYTF	TGTGCCAGCAGTGTTGGGACTTTGACTGGCTACACCTTC
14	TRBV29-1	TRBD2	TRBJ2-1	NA	CSVEGHGLAGQQFF	TGCAGCGTTGAAGGTCATGGACTAGCGGGCCAGCAGTTCTTC
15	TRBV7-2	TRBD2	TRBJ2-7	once	CASSPGLAFAYEQYF	TGTGCCAGCAGCCCGGGACTAGCGTTTGCCTACGAGCAGTACTTC
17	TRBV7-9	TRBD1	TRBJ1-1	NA	CASSYNRGRRANTEAFF	TGTGCCAGCAGCTATAACAGGGGGCGACGGGCGAACACTGAAGCTTTCTTT